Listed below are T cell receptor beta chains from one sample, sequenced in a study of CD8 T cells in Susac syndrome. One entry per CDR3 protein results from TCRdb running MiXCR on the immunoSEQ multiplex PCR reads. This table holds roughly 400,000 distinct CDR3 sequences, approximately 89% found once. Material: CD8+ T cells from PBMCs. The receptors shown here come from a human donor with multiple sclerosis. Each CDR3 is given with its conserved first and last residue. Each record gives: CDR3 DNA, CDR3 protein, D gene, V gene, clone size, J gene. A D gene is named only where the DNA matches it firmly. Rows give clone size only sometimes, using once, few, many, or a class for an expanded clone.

cdr3_nt: TGTGCCAGCAGCTTGGCGGGGGAGGAGCAGTTCTTC
cdr3_aa: CASSLAGEEQFF
d_call: .
v_call: TRBV5-4
clone_size: .
j_call: TRBJ2-1

cdr3_nt: TGCGCCAGCAGCCACATTAGTGACGGTGATTCACCCCTCCACTTT
cdr3_aa: CASSHISDGDSPLHF
d_call: .
v_call: TRBV4-1
clone_size: .
j_call: TRBJ1-6

cdr3_nt: TGTGCCAGCAGTGCCCGACAGTATTCTCCTTATGGCTACACCTTC
cdr3_aa: CASSARQYSPYGYTF
d_call: .
v_call: TRBV25-1
clone_size: .
j_call: TRBJ1-2

cdr3_nt: TGTGCCAGCGCAAATACAGATACGCAGTATTTT
cdr3_aa: CASANTDTQYF
d_call: .
v_call: TRBV27
clone_size: .
j_call: TRBJ2-3

cdr3_nt: TGTGCCAGCAGCTGGGGGACAGGCTACACCTTC
cdr3_aa: CASSWGTGYTF
d_call: .
v_call: TRBV7-4
clone_size: .
j_call: TRBJ1-2

cdr3_nt: TGTGCCAGCAGCCAAGAGAGGGGTAGCCTATTTCAGTATTTT
cdr3_aa: CASSQERGSLFQYF
d_call: .
v_call: TRBV14
clone_size: .
j_call: TRBJ2-3

cdr3_nt: TGTGCCAGCAGTTCGAAGGGTTGGGACGAGCAGTACTTC
cdr3_aa: CASSSKGWDEQYF
d_call: .
v_call: TRBV6-6
clone_size: .
j_call: TRBJ2-7

cdr3_nt: TGTGCCAGCAGTTTAGCCGGGGGCGGGGTGGGCTACGAGCAGTACTTC
cdr3_aa: CASSLAGGGVGYEQYF
d_call: .
v_call: TRBV12-3/TRBV12-4
clone_size: .
j_call: TRBJ2-7

cdr3_nt: TGCAGCGCCTATTACTACAATGAGCAGTTCTTC
cdr3_aa: CSAYYYNEQFF
d_call: .
v_call: TRBV29-1
clone_size: .
j_call: TRBJ2-1

cdr3_nt: TGTGCCAGCAGTTACCCCCGGGACAGACACACCGGGGAGCTGTTTTTT
cdr3_aa: CASSYPRDRHTGELFF
d_call: TRBD1
v_call: TRBV7-9
clone_size: .
j_call: TRBJ2-2

cdr3_nt: TGTGCCAGCAGTTTCCCCCCGGGAGGTGAAGCTTTCTTT
cdr3_aa: CASSFPPGGEAFF
d_call: .
v_call: TRBV27
clone_size: .
j_call: TRBJ1-1

cdr3_nt: TGTGCCAGCAGTTTAGCGCCAATGACCCTGAGGGCCAACGTCCTGACTTTC
cdr3_aa: CASSLAPMTLRANVLTF
d_call: .
v_call: TRBV12-3/TRBV12-4
clone_size: .
j_call: TRBJ2-6

cdr3_nt: TGTGCCAGCAGTTTCGCGACATGGGGCTGGAATGAGCAGTTCTTC
cdr3_aa: CASSFATWGWNEQFF
d_call: .
v_call: TRBV28
clone_size: once
j_call: TRBJ2-1

cdr3_nt: TGTGCCAGCAGTTACGAAACTAGCGGGGGGGCCTATACAGATACGCAGTATTTT
cdr3_aa: CASSYETSGGAYTDTQYF
d_call: TRBD2
v_call: TRBV6-5
clone_size: .
j_call: TRBJ2-3

cdr3_nt: TGTGCCATCAGTGAAACAGGGGAGCTAAACACCATATATTTT
cdr3_aa: CAISETGELNTIYF
d_call: TRBD1
v_call: TRBV10-3
clone_size: .
j_call: TRBJ1-3

cdr3_nt: TGTGCCAGCAGCCAAGCCGTATTGCAGATCTATGGCTACACCTTC
cdr3_aa: CASSQAVLQIYGYTF
d_call: .
v_call: TRBV3-1
clone_size: once
j_call: TRBJ1-2

cdr3_nt: TGTGCCAGCAGACCCCGCGGGAGTAGGTACACCGGGGAGCTGTTTTTT
cdr3_aa: CASRPRGSRYTGELFF
d_call: TRBD2
v_call: TRBV6-1
clone_size: .
j_call: TRBJ2-2

cdr3_nt: TGCGCCAGCAGCTTGGGGGACCACGGTGGCAATGAGCAGTTCTTC
cdr3_aa: CASSLGDHGGNEQFF
d_call: .
v_call: TRBV5-1
clone_size: .
j_call: TRBJ2-1

cdr3_nt: TGTGCCAGCAGTGATATACCGATGGGACTAGCGGGGGCCCCTAATGAGCAGTTCTTC
cdr3_aa: CASSDIPMGLAGAPNEQFF
d_call: TRBD2
v_call: TRBV6-1
clone_size: .
j_call: TRBJ2-1

cdr3_nt: TGCAGTGCTAGTGTTCCAGGGGGAGCTAACTATGGCTACACCTTC
cdr3_aa: CSASVPGGANYGYTF
d_call: TRBD1
v_call: TRBV20-1
clone_size: .
j_call: TRBJ1-2

cdr3_nt: TGTGCCAGCAGCTTAATACAGGGGGGTCCCATCTACGAGCAGTACTTC
cdr3_aa: CASSLIQGGPIYEQYF
d_call: TRBD1
v_call: TRBV5-4
clone_size: few
j_call: TRBJ2-7

cdr3_nt: TGTGCCACCAGCGGTGTGAAAGACGGCCATAATGAAAAACTGTTTTTT
cdr3_aa: CATSGVKDGHNEKLFF
d_call: .
v_call: TRBV15
clone_size: .
j_call: TRBJ1-4

cdr3_nt: TGCAGTGCTAGAGATCCGGGACTAGCGGAGTTCACAGATACGCAGTATTTT
cdr3_aa: CSARDPGLAEFTDTQYF
d_call: TRBD2
v_call: TRBV20-1
clone_size: .
j_call: TRBJ2-3

cdr3_nt: TGTGCCAGCAGTTACTCGGGGGACAGGGGGCGAGAGCAGTACTTC
cdr3_aa: CASSYSGDRGREQYF
d_call: TRBD1
v_call: TRBV6-2/TRBV6-3
clone_size: few
j_call: TRBJ2-7

cdr3_nt: TGTGCCAGCAGCCCAGTCCGGGGGCACTATGGCTACACCTTC
cdr3_aa: CASSPVRGHYGYTF
d_call: .
v_call: TRBV11-2
clone_size: .
j_call: TRBJ1-2

cdr3_nt: TGCGCCAGCAGCTTGGCCAGCCAGGGCTACGAGCAGTACTTC
cdr3_aa: CASSLASQGYEQYF
d_call: .
v_call: TRBV5-1
clone_size: .
j_call: TRBJ2-7

cdr3_nt: TGCAGCACAAGCACAGATACGCAGTATTTT
cdr3_aa: CSTSTDTQYF
d_call: .
v_call: TRBV29-1
clone_size: .
j_call: TRBJ2-3

cdr3_nt: TGTGCCAGCAGCCACGACCCTAGTGGGCAGTTCTTC
cdr3_aa: CASSHDPSGQFF
d_call: .
v_call: TRBV11-2
clone_size: .
j_call: TRBJ2-1

cdr3_nt: TGTGCCATCAGTGAGTCTGCGGAGCCGGAGTATGGCTACACCTTC
cdr3_aa: CAISESAEPEYGYTF
d_call: .
v_call: TRBV10-3
clone_size: .
j_call: TRBJ1-2

cdr3_nt: TGTGCCAGCAGCTACACCGGACAGGGGACAGATACGCAGTATTTT
cdr3_aa: CASSYTGQGTDTQYF
d_call: TRBD1
v_call: TRBV6-5
clone_size: .
j_call: TRBJ2-3

cdr3_nt: TGTGCCAGCAATCCCGGGCCGAACACTGAAGCTTTCTTT
cdr3_aa: CASNPGPNTEAFF
d_call: .
v_call: TRBV2
clone_size: few
j_call: TRBJ1-1